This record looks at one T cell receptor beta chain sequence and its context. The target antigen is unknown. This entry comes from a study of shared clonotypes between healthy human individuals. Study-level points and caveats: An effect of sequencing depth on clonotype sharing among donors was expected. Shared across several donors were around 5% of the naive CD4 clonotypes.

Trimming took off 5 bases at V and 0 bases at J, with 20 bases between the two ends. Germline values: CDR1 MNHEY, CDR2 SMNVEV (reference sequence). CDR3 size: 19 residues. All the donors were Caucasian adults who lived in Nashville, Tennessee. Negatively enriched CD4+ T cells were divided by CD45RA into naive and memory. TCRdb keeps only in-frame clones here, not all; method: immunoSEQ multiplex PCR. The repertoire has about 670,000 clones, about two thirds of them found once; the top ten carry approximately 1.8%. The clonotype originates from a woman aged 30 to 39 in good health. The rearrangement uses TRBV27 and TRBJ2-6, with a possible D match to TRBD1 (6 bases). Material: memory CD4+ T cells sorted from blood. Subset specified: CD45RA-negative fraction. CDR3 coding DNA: TGTGCCAGCAGTCAACCAGGACAGCCCGGCTTCTCTGGGGCCAACGTCCTGACTTTC. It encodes CASSQPGQPGFSGANVLTF.